This passage covers 21 T cell receptor beta chains from one sample sequenced in a study of blood T cell repertoires in COVID-19. TCRdb's copy holds only in-frame clones and misses some; the assay was immunoSEQ multiplex PCR. The sample holds under 200,000 clones, around 85% seen once. Sequencing was carried out using peripheral blood. These receptors all stem from a man aged 60-69 years with acute or convalescent COVID-19.

The chain recombines TRBV27 with TRBJ2-7; TRBD2 matches at 8 bases. Germline loops: CDR1 MNHEY, CDR2 SMNVEV (reference sequence). V was pared by 5 bases and J by 0 bases, with 6 bases of the junction left unmatched. The CDR3 has 15 residues. In DNA form, the CDR3 reads TGTGCCAGCAGTCGACTAGCGAAGGCCTCCTACGAGCAGTACTTC. Its translation is CASSRLAKASYEQYF.

This clone was counted at least ten times. This rearrangement joins TRBV18 to TRBJ2-2; a weak D match, TRBD1 (5 bases). The germline CDR1 and CDR2 sequences are KGHSH and LQKENI. The CDR3 is 15 amino acids. Trimming cost V 8 bases and J 0 bases, with 13 bases left between them. CDR3 in amino acids: CASTDSFANTGELFF. In DNA form, the CDR3 reads TGTGCCAGCACCGACAGTTTCGCGAACACCGGGGAGCTGTTTTTT.

The chain links TRBV27 to TRBJ1-6, with D possibly being TRBD1 (5 bases). Germline V CDR1 and CDR2: MNHEY, SMNVEV (reference sequence). Trimming took off 0 bases at V and 9 bases at J, with 6 bases between the two ends. The CDR3 extends over 13 amino acids. The CDR3 DNA reads as TGTGCCAGCAGTTTATCAGGGGTTTCACCCCTCCACTTT. It specifies CASSLSGVSPLHF.

This rearrangement joins TRBV5-1 to TRBJ1-4; 7 positions agree with TRBD1. CDR1 is SGHRS and CDR2 is YFSETQ in the germline V gene. There are 13 residues in the CDR3. Losses at the gene ends were 0 bases for V and 7 bases for J; bases not matched to a gene: 0. The CDR3 sequence is CASSLDRGEKLFF. The DNA for the CDR3 is TGCGCCAGCAGCTTGGACAGGGGTGAAAAACTGTTTTTT.

This chain joins TRBV28 and TRBJ2-1; TRBD2 matches at 12 bases. The V gene end was trimmed by 6 bases and the J gene end by 8 bases; junction bases not matched to a gene: 11. The CDR3 runs 16 residues. Germline assignment: CDR1 MDHEN and CDR2 SYDVKM. The CDR3 coding sequence is TGTGCCAGCAGCTCCCCCGCTAGCGGGAGGGCCGATGAGCAGTTCTTC. The encoded protein is CASSSPASGRADEQFF.

The chain couples TRBV7-9 to TRBJ2-1, with 16 bases matching TRBD2. Losses at the gene ends were 1 base for V and 6 bases for J; bases not matched to a gene: 6. Germline values: CDR1 SEHNR, CDR2 FQNEAQ (reference sequence). The CDR3 totals 18 residues. As DNA, the CDR3 is TGTGCCAGCAGCTTAGGGGGACTAGCGGGAGGGCCCTCCAATGAGCAGTTCTTC. Protein sequence: CASSLGGLAGGPSNEQFF.

The J gene is TRBJ2-5, the V gene TRBV28; 8 nucleotides line up with TRBD1. This CDR3 spans 14 amino acids. V lost 4 bases to trimming and J lost 4 bases; unmatched junction nucleotides: 5. The V gene's germline CDR1 is MDHEN and CDR2 SYDVKM. The CDR3 sequence: CASSSPQGAETQYF. As DNA, the CDR3 is TGTGCCAGCAGTTCCCCCCAGGGGGCAGAGACCCAGTACTTC.

The rearrangement links TRBV28 to TRBJ2-5, with 7 bases lining up with TRBD1. V trimming: 6 bases; J trimming: 4 bases; junction bases outside the gene matches: 8. Looked up from germline, CDR1 is MDHEN and CDR2 is SYDVKM. The CDR3 contains 14 residues. The CDR3 region is CASRKQGSVETQYF. CDR3 coding DNA: TGTGCCAGCAGAAAACAGGGGTCTGTAGAGACCCAGTACTTC.

The chain uses TRBV7-8 and TRBJ2-5; perhaps TRBD2 as D (5 bases). The germline CDR1 and CDR2 sequences are SGHVS and FQNEAQ. V was trimmed by 5 bases and J by 4 bases, leaving 11 bases between them. The CDR3 covers 13 residues. The CDR3 loop reads CASSTRTGETQYF. Written as DNA, the CDR3 is TGTGCCAGCAGCACCCGGACTGGAGAGACCCAGTACTTC.

V usage is TRBV28 and J usage is TRBJ1-2; D not resolved. CDR3 size: 13 residues. With 2 bases removed from V and 8 bases from J, the gap between germline ends came to 12 bases. Germline V gives CDR1 MDHEN, CDR2 SYDVKM. In DNA form, the CDR3 reads TGTGCCAGCAGTTTAGAGGAAATGTGGGGCTACACCTTC. It is translated as CASSLEEMWGYTF.

V gene TRBV2 combines with J gene TRBJ1-5; 7 nucleotides agree with TRBD1. CDR1 and CDR2 (germline): SNHLY, FYNNEI. With V trimmed by 6 bases and J by 4 bases, 6 bases remained unmatched. The CDR3 has 14 residues. The CDR3 nucleotides are TGTGCCAGCAGCCAGATGACAGGGAATCAGCCCCAGCATTTT. As protein: CASSQMTGNQPQHF.

The CDR3 sequence is CASSARQGTQETQYF. The CDR3 DNA follows: TGTGCCAGCAGTGCTAGACAGGGGACACAAGAGACCCAGTACTTC. The chain is built from TRBV2 and TRBJ2-5; 8 nucleotides match TRBD1. The CDR3 has 15 amino acids. Germline V gene lookup returns CDR1 SNHLY and CDR2 FYNNEI. Trimming took 4 bases from V and 2 from J; bases not matched to a gene: 6.

This clone was picked up a small number of times. This chain links TRBV7-9 with TRBJ2-2; maybe TRBD1 (6 bases). V lost 7 bases to trimming and J lost 1 base, with 13 bases between them. Germline V CDR1 and CDR2: SEHNR, FQNEAQ (reference sequence). This CDR3 is 15 amino acids long. DNA of the CDR3: TGTGCCAGCACCCTGGGGGCGCGGAACACCGGGGAGCTGTTTTTT. Protein sequence: CASTLGARNTGELFF.

The chain couples TRBV11-2 to TRBJ2-3; tentatively, D is TRBD2 (5 bases). Germline V lookup: CDR1 SGHAT, CDR2 FQNNGV. CDR3 size: 16 residues. V lost 5 bases and J lost 4, with 19 bases in between. The CDR3 DNA follows: TGTGCCAGCAGCCAGCGAGAGAGGGCCGTCGCAGATACGCAGTATTTT. Translating it yields CASSQRERAVADTQYF.

The V and J genes are TRBV27 and TRBJ1-3, with 8 bases lining up with TRBD1. J lost 4 bases, V lost 7 bases, and 9 bases had no gene match. The length of the CDR3 is 15 residues. Germline CDR1 and CDR2: MNHEY and SMNVEV (reference sequence). The CDR3 here is CASTARRGQGNTIYF. CDR3 in DNA: TGTGCCAGCACCGCCCGCAGGGGGCAAGGAAACACCATATATTTT.

The chain carries TRBV5-4 and TRBJ1-4; D unclear. Germline loops: CDR1 SGHNT, CDR2 YYREEE (reference sequence). The CDR3 has 16 amino acids. V was trimmed by 0 bases and J by 1 base, leaving 10 bases between them. The CDR3 DNA sequence: TGTGCCAGCAGCTTGGGATGGGGAGGAACTAATGAAAAACTGTTTTTT. Amino acid sequence: CASSLGWGGTNEKLFF.

The CDR3 sequence: CASTHEAGGAETQYF. The CDR3 nucleotides read TGCGCCAGCACCCATGAAGCGGGAGGAGCAGAGACCCAGTACTTC. The chain uses TRBV5-1 and TRBJ2-5; 9 bases match TRBD2. V lost 6 bases, J lost 4 bases, and 10 bases stayed unmatched. CDR3 length: 15 residues. In germline, CDR1 is SGHRS, CDR2 YFSETQ.

The chain links TRBV7-8 to TRBJ1-1; D may be TRBD1 (5 bases). V lost 3 bases to trimming and J lost 5 bases, with 25 bases between them. The CDR3 spans 18 residues. Per germline, CDR1 SGHVS and CDR2 FQNEAQ. CDR3 sequence reads: CASSFPPPSRGEGTEAFF. The CDR3 DNA sequence: TGTGCCAGCAGCTTTCCCCCACCTTCCCGGGGGGAGGGGACTGAAGCTTTCTTT.

This clone occurred many times. The rearrangement uses TRBV7-9 and TRBJ2-2; 7 bases align to TRBD1. The germline V gene encodes CDR1 SEHNR and CDR2 FQNEAQ (reference sequence). The length of the CDR3 is 17 residues. V dropped 6 bases and J dropped 0; count of bases not matched to a gene: 10. CDR3: CASRPTGARPNTGELFF. The DNA for the CDR3 is TGTGCCAGCAGACCCACAGGGGCCCGTCCGAACACCGGGGAGCTGTTTTTT.

This clone appeared once. V gene TRBV4-2 combines with J gene TRBJ2-5; the match to TRBD2 covers 14 bases. The trim removed 5 bases at V and 5 bases at J, leaving 13 bases unmatched. Germline assignment: CDR1 LGHNA and CDR2 YNFKEQ. The CDR3 is made up of 18 amino acids. For the CDR3, the DNA is TGTGCCAGCAGCTTCGGTACCGCGGGACTAGCGGGAGATGAGACCCAGTACTTC. Translating it yields CASSFGTAGLAGDETQYF.

The rearrangement joins TRBV24-1 to TRBJ1-5; 10 bases line up with TRBD1. The CDR3 contains 15 residues. CDR1 and CDR2 (germline): KGHDR, SFDVKD. The ends lost 5 bases at V and 6 bases at J; junction bases unmatched: 6. The CDR3 sequence is CATSGGTGERQPQHF. The CDR3 nucleotides are TGTGCCACCAGTGGTGGGACAGGGGAACGTCAGCCCCAGCATTTT.